One sample yielded the 14 T cell receptor beta chains listed below, sequenced in a study of healthy donors' naive CD4 and CD8 T cells. Each TCR library used roughly 490 ng of total RNA and a linear amplification protocol. TCRdb passed the reads through MiXCR, listing each CDR3 protein once. The top ten clones hold less than 2.5% of a sample with 200,000 or so distinct CDR3 sequences, around 74% of them seen once. Sequencing was performed on naive CD4+ and CD8+ T cells sorted from blood, pooled from several donors. Source of these receptors: a pool of human donors in good health; the sample pools cells from several healthy donors.

This clonotype was found once. The chain carries TRBV12-3 or TRBV12-4 and TRBJ2-7; D is unresolved. The V gene lost 0 bases and the J gene lost 4 bases, with 7 bases spanning the gap. The CDR3 runs 13 residues. This CDR3 is CASSLAIKYEQYF. The CDR3, as DNA: TGTGCCAGCAGTTTAGCCATCAAGTACGAGCAGTACTTC.

J is TRBJ2-1 and V is TRBV29-1; TRBD2 aligns across 7 bases. Germline V gene data show CDR1 as SQVTM and CDR2 as ANQGSEA. This CDR3 has 14 amino acids. CDR3 nucleotide sequence: TGCAGTGCTGGGAGGGCCGATACATACAATGAGCAGTTCTTC. This encodes CSAGRADTYNEQFF.

The chain uses TRBV27 and TRBJ2-1, with 9 bases lining up with TRBD2. The CDR3 runs 15 residues. Germline V gene sequence: CDR1 MNHEY, CDR2 SMNVEV (reference sequence). V trimming: 6 bases; J trimming: 5 bases; junction bases outside the gene matches: 8. For the CDR3, the DNA is TGTGCCAGCAGCTTAGCGGGAGCTGTAAACAATGAGCAGTTCTTC. It is translated as CASSLAGAVNNEQFF.

The V call is TRBV19, the J call TRBJ1-2; no clear D gene. Germline V gene lookup returns CDR1 LNHDA and CDR2 SQIVND (reference sequence). With 4 bases removed from V and 4 bases from J, the gap between germline ends came to 16 bases. The CDR3 consists of 15 residues. CDR3 sequence: CASSTHGETLYGYTF. The DNA of the CDR3 is TGTGCCAGTAGTACCCACGGGGAGACCCTCTATGGCTACACCTTC.

This clonotype occurred once. The V and J genes are TRBV6-6 and TRBJ1-1; no firm D call. Trimming shortened V by 2 bases and J by 1 base, and 23 bases separated the two germline ends. Germline-derived CDR1 and CDR2 are MNHNY and SVGAGI (reference sequence). The CDR3 has 19 amino acids. The CDR3 loop is CASSYRGRNMGRRNTEAFF. The DNA of the CDR3 is TGTGCCAGCAGTTACCGCGGGAGGAATATGGGCAGGAGGAACACTGAAGCTTTCTTT.

The chain recombines TRBV29-1 with TRBJ2-3; 7 nucleotides match TRBD2. Germline V gives CDR1 SQVTM, CDR2 ANQGSEA. V was clipped by 3 bases and J by 4 bases; unmatched bases: 10. This CDR3 contains 15 residues. The CDR3 region has the DNA TGCAGCGTTGAGGTGTGGCGGGAGTATGCAGATACGCAGTATTTT. It is translated as CSVEVWREYADTQYF.

The V gene is TRBV6-6, the J gene TRBJ2-7; 9 positions agree with TRBD1. Germline assignment: CDR1 MNHNY and CDR2 SVGAGI (reference sequence). There are 15 residues in the CDR3. With V trimmed by 5 bases and J by 5 bases, 10 bases remained unmatched. CDR3 region: CASSIRDRESNEQYV. Here the CDR3 DNA reads TGTGCCAGCAGTATCCGGGACAGGGAGTCCAACGAGCAGTACGTC.

The chain joins TRBV27 to TRBJ2-3; perhaps TRBD2 as D (5 bases). This CDR3 is 19 amino acids long. The germline V gene has CDR1 MNHEY and CDR2 SMNVEV (reference sequence). V lost 6 bases and J lost 2, with 27 bases in between. The CDR3 bases are TGTGCCAGCAGCTCCCAGACTGGGGAGAGGTCACTCTTCACAGATACGCAGTATTTT. It specifies CASSSQTGERSLFTDTQYF.

This clonotype was counted only a few times. This rearrangement joins TRBV11-1 to TRBJ1-2, with 7 bases identical to TRBD1. This CDR3 contains 14 residues. Germline V gene sequence: CDR1 SGHAT, CDR2 FQDESV (reference sequence). V gave up 5 bases and J gave up 5 bases; unmatched junction bases: 8. The CDR3 nucleotides are TGTGCCAGCAGCCTTACAGGGGAGTATTATGGCTACACCTTC. Protein: CASSLTGEYYGYTF.

The chain couples TRBV4-2 to TRBJ1-5; D ambiguous. The CDR3 extends over 17 amino acids. With 4 bases removed from V and 11 bases from J, the gap between germline ends came to 27 bases. Germline-derived CDR1 and CDR2 are LGHNA and YNFKEQ. CDR3 nucleotides: TGTGCCAGCAGCCCCTACGGCGGCGGGAGCCCGGGGTGGGCCCAGCATTTT. It yields the protein CASSPYGGGSPGWAQHF.

V and J are TRBV10-3 and TRBJ1-1; no clear D. The CDR3 loop spans 17 amino acids. V lost 2 bases and J lost 3, with 19 bases in between. Germline values: CDR1 ENHRY, CDR2 SYGVKD. CDR3 nucleotides: TGTGCCATCAGTGAGCCTTTTTGGGCAGCTGGGCACACTGAAGCTTTCTTT. Translated: CAISEPFWAAGHTEAFF.

This chain joins TRBV12-3 or TRBV12-4 and TRBJ1-1; maybe TRBD1 (5 bases). Trimming shortened V by 6 bases and J by 0 bases, and 14 bases separated the two germline ends. CDR3 length: 15 amino acids. The CDR3 loop is CASRTQGFLNTEAFF. The CDR3 DNA is TGTGCCAGCAGAACCCAGGGATTCCTGAACACTGAAGCTTTCTTT.

V usage is TRBV14 and J usage is TRBJ2-7, with D unresolved. This CDR3 has 17 residues. The V and J ends lost 0 bases and 1 base respectively, with 16 bases between them. Germline CDR1 SGHDN, CDR2 FVKESK. CDR3 nucleotides: TGTGCCAGCAGCCAAGACTTCCGGCCGGGTTTTTCCTACGAGCAGTACTTC. Amino acids: CASSQDFRPGFSYEQYF.

This clonotype has a handful of counts. V usage is TRBV6-2 or TRBV6-3 and J usage is TRBJ1-2; D is uncertain. The germline gives CDR1 MNHEY, CDR2 SVGEGT. The V gene lost 2 bases and the J gene lost 3 bases, with 7 bases spanning the gap. The CDR3 is 13 amino acids. The CDR3 DNA reads as TGTGCCAGCAGTTACGTCTCGGACTATGGCTACACCTTC. Protein product: CASSYVSDYGYTF.